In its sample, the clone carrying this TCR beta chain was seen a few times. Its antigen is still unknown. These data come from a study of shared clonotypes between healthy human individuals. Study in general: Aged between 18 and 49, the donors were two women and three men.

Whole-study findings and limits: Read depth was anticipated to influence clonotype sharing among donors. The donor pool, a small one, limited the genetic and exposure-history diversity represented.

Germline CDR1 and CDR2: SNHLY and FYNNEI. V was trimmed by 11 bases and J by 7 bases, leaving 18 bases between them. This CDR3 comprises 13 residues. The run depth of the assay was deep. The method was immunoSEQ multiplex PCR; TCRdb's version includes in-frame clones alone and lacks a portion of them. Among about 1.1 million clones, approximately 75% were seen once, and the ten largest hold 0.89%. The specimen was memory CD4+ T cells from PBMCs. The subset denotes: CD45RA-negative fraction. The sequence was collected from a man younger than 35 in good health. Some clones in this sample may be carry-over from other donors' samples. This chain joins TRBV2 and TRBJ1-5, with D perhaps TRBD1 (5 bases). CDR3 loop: CAGRAGERQPQHF. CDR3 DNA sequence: TGTGCCGGTCGTGCGGGGGAAAGACAGCCCCAGCATTTT.